Sequencing of this T cell receptor (beta chain) was carried out in a study of naive and memory T cell subsets. General study findings and limits: The RNA method is potentially sensitive to activation and differentiation changes. Both skin biopsy types reportedly yielded TCRs, tuberculin sites far more.

The CDR3 has 16 amino acids. V lost 5 bases and J 2 bases, leaving 16 bases between the germline ends. The germline CDR1 and CDR2 sequences are MNHEY and SVGEGT. Ligated cDNA underwent four rounds of PCR with nested alpha and beta constant region primers and SP2. In TCRdb, the UMI-ligation and nested PCR reads were re-called with MiXCR into one record per CDR3 protein. Of 40,000 or so distinct CDR3 sequences listed, roughly 9.6% are singletons. To note about this clonotype: Its specificity is unknown.

Treatment specified: skin biopsy from PPD injection site in Mantoux-positive individual. An oligonucleotide containing a UMI was ligated to the 3' end of TCR cDNA. Individuals with a positive Mantoux test gave biopsies from PPD-injected skin. The V and J genes are TRBV6-2 or TRBV6-3 and TRBJ2-1; D is uncertain. This clonotype originated in an adult in good health. Material: skin, obtained from a tuberculin skin test site. This chain's CDR3 is CASSPRPGMTYNEQFF. The CDR3 nucleotides are TGTGCCAGCAGTCCCAGACCAGGTATGACCTACAATGAGCAGTTCTTC.